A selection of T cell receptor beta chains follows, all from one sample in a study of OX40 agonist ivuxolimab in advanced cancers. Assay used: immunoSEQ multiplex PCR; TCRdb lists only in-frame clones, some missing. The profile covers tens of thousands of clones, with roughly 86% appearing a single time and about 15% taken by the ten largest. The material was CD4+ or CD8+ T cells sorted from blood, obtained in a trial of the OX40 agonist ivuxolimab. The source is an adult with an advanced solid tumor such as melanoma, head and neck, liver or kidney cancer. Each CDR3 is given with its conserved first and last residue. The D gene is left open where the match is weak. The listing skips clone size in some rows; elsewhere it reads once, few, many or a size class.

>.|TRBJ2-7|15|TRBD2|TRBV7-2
TGTGCCAGCAGGCCGACTAGCGGGGCGTCCTACGAGCAGTACTTC
CASRPTSGASYEQYF
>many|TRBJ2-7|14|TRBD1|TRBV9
TGTGCCAGCAGCGTCGGGACAGGGGACTACGAGCAGTACTTC
CASSVGTGDYEQYF
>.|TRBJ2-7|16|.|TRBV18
TGTGCCAGCTCGAATAGGGGGCCCCCGGGGGGCTACGAGCAGTACTTC
CASSNRGPPGGYEQYF
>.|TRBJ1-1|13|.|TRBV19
TGTGCCAGTAGTATAAGCCTGAACACTGAAGCTTTCTTT
CASSISLNTEAFF
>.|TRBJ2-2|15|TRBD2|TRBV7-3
TGTGCCAGCAGCTTGACTAGCGGGAACACCGGGGAGCTGTTTTTT
CASSLTSGNTGELFF
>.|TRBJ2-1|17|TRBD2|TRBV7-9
TGTGCCAGCAACGCGGGGTCTAGCGGGACCAATTACAATGAGCAGTTCTTC
CASNAGSSGTNYNEQFF
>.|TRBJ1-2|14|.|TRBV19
TGTGCCAGTAGTATACCGCGGGAGAGCTATGGCTACACCTTC
CASSIPRESYGYTF
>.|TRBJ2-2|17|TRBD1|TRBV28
TGTGCCAGCAGTTCCCCATTACAGGGGTTCCTGTCCGGGGAGCTGTTTTTT
CASSSPLQGFLSGELFF
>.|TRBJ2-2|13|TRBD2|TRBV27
TGTGCCAGCAGTCAGGCGGGGGGCGGGGAGCTGTTTTTT
CASSQAGGGELFF
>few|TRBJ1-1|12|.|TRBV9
TGTGCCAGCAGCGTATGGGGAACTGAAGCTTTCTTT
CASSVWGTEAFF
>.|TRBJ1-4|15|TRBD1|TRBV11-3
TGTGCCAGCAGCTTTTTTAGGGGGCTGGGGGAAAAACTGTTTTTT
CASSFFRGLGEKLFF
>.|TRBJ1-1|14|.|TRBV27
TGTGCCAGCAGTCCACTCCGGAAGGACACTGAAGCTTTCTTT
CASSPLRKDTEAFF
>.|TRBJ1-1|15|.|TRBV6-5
TGTGCCAGCAGTTACTCGCTACCATTGAACACTGAAGCTTTCTTT
CASSYSLPLNTEAFF
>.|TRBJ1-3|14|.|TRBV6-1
TGTGCCAGCAGGGACAGAAGCTCTGGAAACACCATATATTTT
CASRDRSSGNTIYF
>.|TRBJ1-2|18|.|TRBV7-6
TGTGCCAGCAGCCCGACGGTTGGGTCTGCCACGTCGGGCTATGGCTACACCTTC
CASSPTVGSATSGYGYTF
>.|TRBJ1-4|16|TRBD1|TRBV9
TGTGCCAGCAGCGCACCCGGGACAGGGGTTAATGAAAAACTGTTTTTT
CASSAPGTGVNEKLFF
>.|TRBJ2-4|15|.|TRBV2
TGTGCCAGCAGTGAAAGGAAGGGCGCCAAAAACATTCAGTACTTC
CASSERKGAKNIQYF
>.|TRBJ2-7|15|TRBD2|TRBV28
TGTGCCAGCAGCCGACTAGCGGGAAGTCTCTACGAGCAGTACTTC
CASSRLAGSLYEQYF
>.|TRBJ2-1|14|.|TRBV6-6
TGTGCCAGTAATGACAAGGCCACCTACAATGAGCAGTTCTTC
CASNDKATYNEQFF
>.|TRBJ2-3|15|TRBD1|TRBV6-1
TGTGCCAGCAGTGGGGACAGGGAGTTCCCAGATACGCAGTATTTT
CASSGDREFPDTQYF
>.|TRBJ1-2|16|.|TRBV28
TGTGCCAGCAGAGAGGGCGCACTAGGCCTTACTTATGGCTACACCTTC
CASREGALGLTYGYTF
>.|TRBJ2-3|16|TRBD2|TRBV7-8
TGTGCCAGCAGCCTGGGACTAGCGGGGGTCCCAGATACGCAGTATTTT
CASSLGLAGVPDTQYF
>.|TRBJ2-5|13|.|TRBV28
TGTGCCAGCAGTCCAGGGGCAGCTGAGACCCAGTACTTC
CASSPGAAETQYF
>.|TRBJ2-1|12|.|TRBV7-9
TGTGCCAGCAGCGAAAGCGGTAATGAGCAGTTCTTC
CASSESGNEQFF
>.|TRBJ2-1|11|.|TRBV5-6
TGTGCCAGCAGCTCTACAATTGAGCAGTTCTTC
CASSSTIEQFF
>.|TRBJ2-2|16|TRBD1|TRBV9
TGTGCCAGCAGCGTAGGAGGCCGAAGGGGGCCCGGGGAGCTGTTTTTT
CASSVGGRRGPGELFF
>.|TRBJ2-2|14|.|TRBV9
TGTGCCAGCAGCGTAGATCTAGGACCCGGGGAGCTGTTTTTT
CASSVDLGPGELFF
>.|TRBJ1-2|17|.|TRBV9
TGTGCCAGCAGCGTACAGCAGGCCCCGCCATCTAACTATGGCTACACCTTC
CASSVQQAPPSNYGYTF
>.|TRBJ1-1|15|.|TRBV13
TGTGCCAGCAGCTTTTGGGAGGGGATCAACACTGAAGCTTTCTTT
CASSFWEGINTEAFF
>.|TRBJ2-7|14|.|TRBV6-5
TGTGCCAGCAGTTATGGAGGGGGCTCCTACGAGCAGTACTTC
CASSYGGGSYEQYF
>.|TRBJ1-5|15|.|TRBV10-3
TGTGCCATCAGTGTCGGGACCGACTCCCCGCAGCCCCAGCATTTT
CAISVGTDSPQPQHF
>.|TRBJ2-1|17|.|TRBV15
TGTGCCACCAGCAGAGATAGTGCAGGAGGGTGGTACAATGAGCAGTTCTTC
CATSRDSAGGWYNEQFF
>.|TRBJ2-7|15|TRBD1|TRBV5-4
TGTGCCAGCAGCTTTGACACAGGGGCCGCCGTCGAGCAGTACTTC
CASSFDTGAAVEQYF